What follows describes a single T cell receptor beta chain. Antigen: not known. Terminally differentiated effector memory CD45RA+ cells were excluded by CCR7 positive selection of CD45RO-negative cells. Germline V gene data show CDR1 as MDHEN and CDR2 as SYDVKM. The CDR3 extends over 14 amino acids. Trimming shortened V by 6 bases and J by 5 bases, and 17 bases separated the two germline ends. These data are taken from a study of shared clonotypes between healthy human individuals. The overall study: Participating donors consisted of two women and a few men aged 18 to 49.

Study-wide results and caveats: On the whole, naive subsets had larger estimated richness than memory subsets had. Lower generation probabilities were found for non-shared clonotypes than for those shared by all four donors. Shared across a few donors were 4% to 5% of the naive CD4 clonotypes.

Profiling relied on immunoSEQ multiplex PCR, and the TCRdb table lists in-frame clones only, not all of them. The table has about 2 million clones, just under 95% seen once; the top ten hold more than 0.95%. Sequencing was done on a sample of naive CD8+ T cells sorted from blood. This TCR derives from a man aged 18 to 29 in good health. This sequence joins TRBV28 and TRBJ2-7; D uncertain. CDR3 loop: CASRPDGRLNEQYF. The CDR3, as DNA: TGTGCCAGCAGACCCGACGGTCGGCTCAACGAGCAGTACTTC.